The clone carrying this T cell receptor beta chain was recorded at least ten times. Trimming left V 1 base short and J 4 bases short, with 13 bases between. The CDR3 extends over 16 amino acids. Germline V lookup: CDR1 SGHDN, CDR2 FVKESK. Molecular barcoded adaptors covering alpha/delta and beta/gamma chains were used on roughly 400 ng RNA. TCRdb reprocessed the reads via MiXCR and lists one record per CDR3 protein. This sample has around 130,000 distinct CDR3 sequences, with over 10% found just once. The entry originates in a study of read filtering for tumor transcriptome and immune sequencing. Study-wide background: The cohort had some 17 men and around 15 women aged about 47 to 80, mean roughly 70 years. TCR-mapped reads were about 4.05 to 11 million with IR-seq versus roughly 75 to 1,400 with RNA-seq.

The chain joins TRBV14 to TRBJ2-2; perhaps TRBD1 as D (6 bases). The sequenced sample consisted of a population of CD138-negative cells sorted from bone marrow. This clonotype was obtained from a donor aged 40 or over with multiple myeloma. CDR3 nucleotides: TGTGCCAGCAGCCAAGTTGGGACACCTTTCACCGGGGAGCTGTTTTTT. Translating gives CASSQVGTPFTGELFF.